Listed below are T cell receptor beta chains from one sample, sequenced in a study of blood T cell repertoires in COVID-19. Measured with immunoSEQ multiplex PCR; TCRdb has only the in-frame clones, and not every one. The sample lists more than 55,000 clones, around 80% occurring once. The sequencing input was peripheral blood. These receptors came from a human donor in a cohort sampled during active COVID-19. Both conserved end residues are part of each CDR3. A D gene is named only where the DNA matches it firmly. Size values are once, few and many counts, or a class for expanded clones, and some rows have none.

size | D | J | length | V | DNA | CDR3
. | . | TRBJ2-2 | 15 | TRBV6-5 | TGTGCCAGCAGTTACGGTCAGGTGATCACCGGGGAGCTGTTTTTT | CASSYGQVITGELFF
. | TRBD2 | TRBJ2-1 | 16 | TRBV7-2 | TGTGCCAGCAGCTTTTCCGGGACTAGCGGAAATAATGAGCAGTTCTTC | CASSFSGTSGNNEQFF
. | . | TRBJ1-6 | 16 | TRBV6-1 | TGTGCCAGCAGTGAAAATAGGAACAGGCAAAATTCACCCCTCCACTTT | CASSENRNRQNSPLHF
. | TRBD2 | TRBJ2-1 | 17 | TRBV4-3 | TGCGCCAGCAGCCAAGATTTCGGACTAGCGGCCTACAATGAGCAGTTCTTC | CASSQDFGLAAYNEQFF
. | . | TRBJ1-4 | 14 | TRBV7-9 | TGTGCCAGCAGCTTAAGGGGGACTAATGAAAAACTGTTTTTT | CASSLRGTNEKLFF
few | . | TRBJ2-7 | 13 | TRBV4-3 | TGCGCCAGCAGCCAAGAACATTACTACGAGCAGTACTTC | CASSQEHYYEQYF
. | TRBD2 | TRBJ2-7 | 15 | TRBV5-1 | TGCGCCAGCAGCTCCGGGAGGCAGGGACCCTACGAGCAGTACTTC | CASSSGRQGPYEQYF
. | TRBD2 | TRBJ2-2 | 14 | TRBV19 | TGTGCCAGTACCCGAGGACTAGCGACCGGGGAGCTGTTTTTT | CASTRGLATGELFF
. | . | TRBJ1-1 | 16 | TRBV5-1 | TGCGCCAGCAGCTTGGTGGGGGGGATACCGAACACTGAAGCTTTCTTT | CASSLVGGIPNTEAFF
once | TRBD2 | TRBJ2-1 | 16 | TRBV5-1 | TGCGCCAGCAGCCTGCGAGGCAGCGGGAATAACAATGAGCAGTTCTTC | CASSLRGSGNNNEQFF
. | TRBD2 | TRBJ2-1 | 12 | TRBV12-3/TRBV12-4 | TGTGCCAGCAGTTTCTCCGGGAGGCCTCAGTTCTTC | CASSFSGRPQFF
. | TRBD1 | TRBJ1-3 | 15 | TRBV7-8 | TGTGCCAGCAGCCGGCGACAGGGAGATGGAAACACTATATATTTT | CASSRRQGDGNTIYF
few | . | TRBJ1-2 | 12 | TRBV28 | TGTGCCAGCACTGCAGGTCAGGGTGGCTACACCTTC | CASTAGQGGYTF
few | TRBD1 | TRBJ1-2 | 15 | TRBV2 | TGTGCCAGCAGCCGCCAGGGGGTACAAAACTATGGCTACACCTTC | CASSRQGVQNYGYTF
few | TRBD1 | TRBJ1-4 | 19 | TRBV7-8 | TGTGCCAGCAGCTCCCGACAGGGGGCCCTTTTTCCAACTAATGAAAAACTGTTTTTT | CASSSRQGALFPTNEKLFF
. | . | TRBJ1-1 | 13 | TRBV30 | TGTGCCTGGAGTTCGCAGGGGCACACTGAAGCTTTCTTT | CAWSSQGHTEAFF
few | TRBD2 | TRBJ2-1 | 16 | TRBV4-1 | TGCGCCAGCAGCCAGTATACTAGCGGGGCTTACAATGAGCAGTTCTTC | CASSQYTSGAYNEQFF
. | TRBD2 | TRBJ2-1 | 16 | TRBV18 | TGTGCCAGCTCACCTCCTGGGGGGGGGACCTACAATGAGCAGTTCTTC | CASSPPGGGTYNEQFF
. | . | TRBJ2-2 | 13 | TRBV9 | TGTGCCAGCAGCGAGGGAGTTGCCGGGGAGCTGTTTTTT | CASSEGVAGELFF
few | . | TRBJ1-2 | 14 | TRBV4-1 | TGCGCCAGCAGCCAAGATAGGGGCACCTATGGCTACACCTTC | CASSQDRGTYGYTF
. | . | TRBJ1-4 | 13 | TRBV4-3 | TGCGCCAGCAGCGTTGGGAGAGGTGAAAAACTGTTTTTT | CASSVGRGEKLFF
few | . | TRBJ2-1 | 13 | TRBV11-3 | TGTGCCAGCAGCTTAGAAGGTTGGGGGCAGCAGTTCTTC | CASSLEGWGQQFF
. | . | TRBJ1-2 | 13 | TRBV3-1/TRBV3-2 | TGTGCCAGCAGCCCGGAGGAAAACTATGGCTACACCTTC | CASSPEENYGYTF
. | TRBD1 | TRBJ2-7 | 13 | TRBV5-1 | TGCGCCAGGACGGACAGGAGCTCCTACGAGCAGTACTTC | CARTDRSSYEQYF
. | . | TRBJ1-6 | 13 | TRBV18 | TGTGCCAGCCGGGACTCTGGAGACTCACCCCTCCACTTT | CASRDSGDSPLHF
. | TRBD2 | TRBJ2-7 | 15 | TRBV7-6 | TGTGCCAGCAGCTCCTCGAGGGGCGGGAGGGCCGAGCAGTACTTC | CASSSSRGGRAEQYF
few | TRBD1 | TRBJ2-1 | 15 | TRBV15 | TGTGCCACCAGCAGAAGAGACAGGGGCAACAATGAGCAGTTCTTC | CATSRRDRGNNEQFF
. | TRBD1 | TRBJ1-6 | 15 | TRBV6-5 | TGTGCCAGCAGTTCTACAGGGGTTTATAATTCACCCCTCCACTTT | CASSSTGVYNSPLHF
. | . | TRBJ1-2 | 17 | TRBV7-8 | TGTGCCAGCAGCTTAGTCTCAGGTACCCAAACGGTATATGGCTACACCTTC | CASSLVSGTQTVYGYTF
. | . | TRBJ2-7 | 15 | TRBV28 | TGTGCCAGCAGTCTCACAGGGCACCTCTCCTACGAGCAGTACTTC | CASSLTGHLSYEQYF
. | . | TRBJ2-1 | 11 | TRBV12-3/TRBV12-4 | TGTGCCAGCACAGGTCACAATGAGCAGTTCTTC | CASTGHNEQFF
. | . | TRBJ2-3 | 14 | TRBV7-9 | TGTGCCAGCAGCTTTACAGAGACCACAGATACGCAGTATTTT | CASSFTETTDTQYF
few | . | TRBJ1-4 | 14 | TRBV11-2 | TGTGCCAGCAGCTTAATCCCGGTCGCGGAAAAACTGTTTTTT | CASSLIPVAEKLFF